Listed here are 9 T cell receptor beta chains from one sample, sequenced in a study of PD-L1 blockade in urothelial cancer. Time point of the sample: pretreatment peripheral blood. TCRdb keeps only in-frame clones here, not all; method: immunoSEQ multiplex PCR. The data contain 70,000 to 85,000 clones, roughly 90% of them singletons. The sequencing here drew on PBMCs, taken around atezolizumab (anti-PD-L1) treatment. The receptor set was obtained from a man in his 70s with urothelial cancer.

V is TRBV28 and J is TRBJ2-2; a possible D gene is TRBD1 (6 bases). Germline assignment: CDR1 MDHEN and CDR2 SYDVKM. V lost 6 bases, J lost 0 bases, and 11 bases lay in between. The CDR3 has 15 residues. In DNA, the CDR3 is TGTGCCAGCAGCTCAGGACAGACGAACACCGGGGAGCTGTTTTTT. It is translated as CASSSGQTNTGELFF.

J is TRBJ2-7 and V is TRBV4-1; TRBD2 might be the D (7 bases). The V end lost 1 base, the J end lost 0 bases, and 16 bases lay between the germline ends. Germline V lookup: CDR1 MGHRA, CDR2 YSYEKL. The CDR3 consists of 17 residues. The CDR3 is CASSQAKGGGDSYEQYF. The CDR3 DNA follows: TGCGCCAGCAGCCAAGCTAAGGGAGGGGGGGACTCCTACGAGCAGTACTTC.

This clone was seen more than once but under ten times. This sequence joins TRBV20-1 and TRBJ2-1; TRBD1 matches 8 bases. The germline V gene encodes CDR1 DFQATT and CDR2 SNEGSKA (reference sequence). V was pared by 3 bases and J by 9 bases, with 1 base of the junction left unmatched. This CDR3 comprises 11 residues. The CDR3 DNA reads as TGCAGTGCTAGGGGGACAGGTGAGCAGTTCTTC. This gives the protein CSARGTGEQFF.

V and J are TRBV10-1 and TRBJ2-7; a weak D match, TRBD1 (6 bases). Trimming left V 5 bases short and J 4 bases short, with 15 bases between. Germline V gene sequence: CDR1 WNHNN, CDR2 SYGVQD (reference sequence). The CDR3 is 14 amino acids. In DNA, the CDR3 is TGCGCCAGCAGTCTTACAGGGAAGCGGTACGAGCAGTACTTC. Translating it yields CASSLTGKRYEQYF.

This chain connects TRBV27 to TRBJ2-1, with TRBD2 identical over 12 bases. V trimming: 4 bases; J trimming: 6 bases; junction bases outside the gene matches: 4. This CDR3 is 15 amino acids long. CDR1 MNHEY and CDR2 SMNVEV come from the germline V gene (reference sequence). CDR3 sequence reads: CASSSRLAGANEQFF. In DNA form, the CDR3 reads TGTGCCAGCAGTTCGCGACTAGCGGGAGCCAATGAGCAGTTCTTC.

The chain carries TRBV5-1 and TRBJ2-5, with 10 bases identical to TRBD1. CDR3 length: 14 amino acids. V trimming: 4 bases; J trimming: 5 bases; junction bases outside the gene matches: 5. Per germline, CDR1 SGHRS and CDR2 YFSETQ. The CDR3 loop reads CASSAGQGIETQYF. The DNA for the CDR3 is TGCGCCAGCAGCGCGGGACAGGGGATTGAGACCCAGTACTTC.

V and J are TRBV19 and TRBJ1-1; D not certain. Per the germline V gene, CDR1 is LNHDA and CDR2 is SQIVND (reference sequence). The germline V and J ends were trimmed by 3 bases and 3 bases, with 8 bases remaining between them. The CDR3 spans 13 residues. CDR3 nucleotide sequence: TGTGCCAGTAGTATCAACGGAGACACTGAAGCTTTCTTT. It codes for CASSINGDTEAFF. The whole variable domain, remainder taken from reference TRBV19 and TRBJ1-1, is DGGITQSPKYLFRKEGQNVTLSCEQNLNHDAMYWYRQDPGQGLRLIYYSQIVNDFQKGDIAEGYSVSREKKESFPLTVTSAQKNPTAFYLCASSINGDTEAFFGQGTRLTVV.

Only one count was recorded for this clone. This chain uses TRBV18 with TRBJ1-1; weak D call: TRBD1 (5 bases). CDR1 KGHSH and CDR2 LQKENI come from the germline V gene. The V gene lost 3 bases and the J gene lost 4 bases, with 21 bases spanning the gap. This CDR3 comprises 17 residues. In DNA, the CDR3 is TGTGCCAGCTCACCCCAGAATCAGGGTAGTTTTTCCACTGAAGCTTTCTTT. Protein sequence: CASSPQNQGSFSTEAFF.

This sequence joins TRBV6-1 and TRBJ2-5; D ambiguous. Germline CDR1 MNHNS, CDR2 SASEGT. The V end lost 6 bases, the J end lost 5 bases, and 7 bases lay between the germline ends. The CDR3 consists of 11 residues. CDR3 sequence (DNA): TGTGCCAGCAGGCAGTTGGAGACCCAGTACTTC. Translating it yields CASRQLETQYF.